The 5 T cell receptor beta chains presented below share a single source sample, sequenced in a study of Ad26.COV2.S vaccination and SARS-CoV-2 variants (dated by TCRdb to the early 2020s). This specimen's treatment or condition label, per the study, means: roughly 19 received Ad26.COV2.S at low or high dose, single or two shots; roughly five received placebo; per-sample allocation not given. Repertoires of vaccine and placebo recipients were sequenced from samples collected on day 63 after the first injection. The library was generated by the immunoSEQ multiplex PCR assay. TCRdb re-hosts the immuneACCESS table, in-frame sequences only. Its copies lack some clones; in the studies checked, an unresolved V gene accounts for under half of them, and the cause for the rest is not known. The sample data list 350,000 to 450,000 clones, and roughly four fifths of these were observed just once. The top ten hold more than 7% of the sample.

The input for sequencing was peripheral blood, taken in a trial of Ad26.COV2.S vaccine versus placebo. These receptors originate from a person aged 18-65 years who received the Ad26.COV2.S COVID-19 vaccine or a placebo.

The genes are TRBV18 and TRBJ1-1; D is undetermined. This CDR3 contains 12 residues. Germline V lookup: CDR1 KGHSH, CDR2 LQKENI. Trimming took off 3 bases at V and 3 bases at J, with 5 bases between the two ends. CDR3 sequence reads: CASSPIDTEAFF. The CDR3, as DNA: TGTGCCAGCTCACCCATTGACACTGAAGCTTTCTTT.

The CDR3 region has the DNA TGTGCCAGCAGCTTAGACAGAAGGAATTCACCCCTCCACTTT. As protein: CASSLDRRNSPLHF. This chain joins TRBV11-2 and TRBJ1-6; unclear D gene. Looked up from germline, CDR1 is SGHAT and CDR2 is FQNNGV. Trimming stripped 0 bases from V and 7 bases from J, with 7 bases between. The CDR3 runs to 14 residues.

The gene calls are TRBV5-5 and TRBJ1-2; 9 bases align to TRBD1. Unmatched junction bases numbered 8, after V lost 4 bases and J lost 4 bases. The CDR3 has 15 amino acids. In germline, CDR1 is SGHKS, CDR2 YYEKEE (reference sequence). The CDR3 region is CASSETGTGPYGYTF. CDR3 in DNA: TGTGCCAGCAGCGAAACCGGGACAGGGCCCTATGGCTACACCTTC.

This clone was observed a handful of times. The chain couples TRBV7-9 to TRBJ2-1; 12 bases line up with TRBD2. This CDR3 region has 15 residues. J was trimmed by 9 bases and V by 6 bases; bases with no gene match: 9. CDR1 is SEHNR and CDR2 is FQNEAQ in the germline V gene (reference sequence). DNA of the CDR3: TGTGCCAGCAGACCTAGCGGGGGGGCCTCATTTGAGCAGTTCTTC. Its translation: CASRPSGGASFEQFF.

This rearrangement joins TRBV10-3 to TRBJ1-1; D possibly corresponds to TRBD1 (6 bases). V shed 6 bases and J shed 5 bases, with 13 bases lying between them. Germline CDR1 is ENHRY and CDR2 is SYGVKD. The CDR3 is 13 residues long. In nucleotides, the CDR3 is TGTGCCATCAGCCCGTCCCAGGGGACTGAAGCTTTCTTT. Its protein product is CAISPSQGTEAFF.